This is a list of T cell receptor beta chains from one sample in a study of T cell repertoires in cytomegalovirus infection. TCRdb re-called the reads through MiXCR, storing one row per CDR3 protein. The table has approximately 910,000 distinct CDR3 sequences, 30% to 40% seen once. These receptors lack a known antigen. Sample: cultured CD8+ T cells from PBMCs, taken from culture after CMV antigen stimulation. The receptors come from a human donor in good health (CMV status not recorded). Some clones in this sample may be carry-over from other donors' samples. CDR3s include the opening cysteine and the closing phenylalanine or tryptophan. A D gene is named only where the DNA matches it firmly. Some rows mark clone size as missing; the rest say once, few, many or name a class of expanded clone.

len	abundance	v_gene	d_gene	j_gene	CDR3aa	CDR3nt
15	-	TRBV14	TRBD1	TRBJ2-1	CASSQGDRGYNEQFF	TGTGCCAGCAGCCAAGGCGACAGGGGGTACAATGAGCAGTTCTTC
15	many	TRBV28	-	TRBJ2-5	CASSFGEESQETQYF	TGTGCCAGCAGTTTCGGAGAAGAATCCCAAGAGACCCAGTACTTC
15	few	TRBV7-4	TRBD1	TRBJ1-4	CASSSTTGRNEKLFF	TGTGCCAGCAGCTCGACGACAGGGCGGAATGAAAAACTGTTTTTT
14	few	TRBV10-3	-	TRBJ2-3	CAISAETRTDTQYF	TGTGCCATCAGTGCCGAGACCCGCACAGATACGCAGTATTTT
16	once	TRBV12-5	TRBD2	TRBJ2-4	CASGLASGGGVNIQYF	TGTGCTAGTGGTTTGGCCAGCGGGGGGGGTGTAAACATTCAGTACTTC
16	many	TRBV7-2	TRBD1	TRBJ2-5	CASSLGTGHRGETQYF	TGTGCCAGCAGCTTGGGGACAGGGCACCGGGGGGAGACCCAGTACTTC
17	few	TRBV10-2	TRBD1	TRBJ2-1	CASSESIRTGSYNEQFF	TGCGCCAGCAGTGAGTCGATAAGGACAGGCTCCTACAATGAGCAGTTCTTC
16	few	TRBV4-1	-	TRBJ2-7	CASSQALTRGSYEQYF	TGCGCCAGCAGCCAAGCGTTGACACGGGGCTCCTACGAGCAGTACTTC
15	few	TRBV19	-	TRBJ2-1	CASSPGRGIYNEQFF	TGTGCCAGTAGTCCGGGCCGGGGGATATACAATGAGCAGTTCTTC
14	once	TRBV12-3/TRBV12-4	-	TRBJ2-7	CASSPPGHPYEQYF	TGTGCCAGCAGTCCTCCGGGACACCCATACGAGCAGTACTTC
13	-	TRBV2	-	TRBJ2-3	CASRAPGPPTQYF	TGTGCCAGCAGGGCCCCGGGCCCTCCTACGCAGTATTTT
12	-	TRBV18	-	TRBJ1-2	CASSPERRGYTF	TGTGCCAGCTCACCAGAGCGACGAGGCTACACCTTC
15	few	TRBV7-9	-	TRBJ1-3	CASSPLRGRGNTIYF	TGTGCCAGCAGCCCGCTCAGGGGCCGTGGAAACACCATATATTTT
22	-	TRBV6-2/TRBV6-3	TRBD1	TRBJ1-5	CASSYRPNEDGTDIQLNQPQHF	TGTGCCAGCAGTTATCGCCCCAACGAAGACGGGACAGATATTCAACTTAATCAGCCCCAGCATTTT
14	few	TRBV6-5	-	TRBJ2-1	CASSYVGGPSEQFF	TGTGCCAGCAGTTATGTGGGGGGACCCTCGGAGCAGTTCTTC
16	-	TRBV20-1	TRBD1	TRBJ2-1	CSAREPGTGGYNEQFF	TGCAGTGCTAGAGAACCCGGGACAGGGGGCTACAATGAGCAGTTCTTC
14	-	TRBV29-1	TRBD2	TRBJ2-3	CSAGLAGEGDTQYF	TGCAGCGCAGGACTAGCGGGGGAGGGAGATACGCAGTATTTT
15	-	TRBV9	TRBD2	TRBJ2-5	CASSALAGGTETQYF	TGTGCCAGCAGTGCGCTAGCCGGGGGGACAGAGACCCAGTACTTC
16	many	TRBV7-2	-	TRBJ1-2	CASSLATAWLNYGYTF	TGTGCCAGCAGCTTAGCCACAGCATGGCTAAACTATGGCTACACCTTC
14	few	TRBV7-6	-	TRBJ1-5	CASSLARSNQPQHF	TGTGCCAGCAGCTTAGCACGTAGCAATCAGCCCCAGCATTTT
15	-	TRBV25-1	-	TRBJ2-7	CASSDGPLVSYEQYF	TGTGCCAGCAGTGACGGCCCCTTGGTATCCTACGAGCAGTACTTC
13	-	TRBV15	-	TRBJ2-7	CATSTGQIYEQYF	TGTGCCACCAGCACCGGACAGATCTACGAGCAGTACTTC
15	-	TRBV5-6	-	TRBJ1-2	CASSPESGWSYGYTF	TGTGCCAGCAGCCCTGAATCTGGATGGAGCTATGGCTACACCTTC
14	-	TRBV7-6	-	TRBJ2-2	CASSLGGMTGELFF	TGTGCCAGCAGCTTAGGAGGGATGACCGGGGAGCTGTTTTTT
14	-	TRBV12-3/TRBV12-4	TRBD1	TRBJ2-3	CASSQGQGADTQYF	TGTGCCAGCAGTCAGGGACAGGGGGCAGATACGCAGTATTTT
13	-	TRBV15	TRBD1	TRBJ1-2	CATWGQQSYGYTF	TGTGCCACCTGGGGACAGCAATCCTATGGCTACACCTTC
19	once	TRBV7-6	TRBD2	TRBJ2-3	CASSPTGTSGGLMVDTQYF	TGTGCCAGCAGCCCCACAGGGACTAGCGGGGGACTAATGGTAGATACGCAGTATTTT
16	many	TRBV12-3/TRBV12-4	TRBD2	TRBJ2-1	CASSSLSGGAYNEQFF	TGTGCCAGCAGCTCCCTTAGCGGGGGAGCCTACAATGAGCAGTTCTTC
15	-	TRBV20-1	-	TRBJ2-1	CSALTAQRGYNEQFF	TGCAGTGCTTTGACAGCGCAAAGGGGTTACAATGAGCAGTTCTTC
18	-	TRBV6-2/TRBV6-3	TRBD1	TRBJ2-2	CASSSISDRDNRAGELFF	TGTGCCAGCAGTTCTATCTCCGACAGGGATAACAGGGCCGGGGAGCTGTTTTTT
17	-	TRBV9	TRBD2	TRBJ2-4	CASSVAGTSGGGNIRYF	TGTGCCAGCAGCGTAGCCGGGACTAGCGGGGGTGGGAACATTCGGTACTTC
15	few	TRBV5-1	TRBD2	TRBJ2-1	CASHPGLASSNEQFF	TGCGCCAGCCACCCGGGACTAGCTTCCAGCAATGAGCAGTTCTTC
15	-	TRBV5-1	-	TRBJ2-3	CASSLAQAGTDTQYF	TGCGCCAGCAGCTTGGCTCAGGCAGGCACAGATACGCAGTATTTT
14	-	TRBV6-5	-	TRBJ2-5	CASSYYGREETQYF	TGTGCCAGCAGTTACTACGGCAGAGAGGAGACCCAGTACTTC
13	few	TRBV10-3	-	TRBJ2-7	CAISRDGPYEQYF	TGTGCCATCAGTAGAGACGGGCCGTACGAGCAGTACTTC
15	few	TRBV4-2	-	TRBJ1-4	CASSQDRAINEKLFF	TGTGCCAGCAGCCAAGATAGAGCCATTAATGAAAAACTGTTTTTT
14	-	TRBV9	-	TRBJ2-1	CASSVPTGTNEQFF	TGTGCCAGCAGCGTACCTACGGGTACCAATGAGCAGTTCTTC
16	few	TRBV10-2	TRBD1	TRBJ1-1	CASSESGTAPNTEAFF	TGCGCCAGCAGTGAGTCCGGGACAGCGCCGAACACTGAAGCTTTCTTT
14	many	TRBV7-8	-	TRBJ2-2	CASRGRAYTGELFF	TGTGCCAGCAGGGGCAGAGCGTACACCGGGGAGCTGTTTTTT
14	-	TRBV7-6	-	TRBJ1-1	CASSPITGEEVAFF	TGTGCTAGCAGCCCGATAACAGGAGAGGAGGTGGCTTTCTTT
16	few	TRBV6-5	-	TRBJ2-2	CASSYSRTLNTGELFF	TGTGCCAGCAGTTACAGCCGGACACTTAACACCGGGGAGCTGTTTTTT
15	few	TRBV18	TRBD1	TRBJ1-1	CASSATGTGSTEAFF	TGTGCCAGCTCAGCTACGGGGACAGGGTCCACTGAAGCTTTCTTT